This T cell receptor beta chain was observed in a study of blood T cell repertoires in COVID-19. Looking at the study overall: The United States, Italy and Spain supplied acute and convalescent COVID-19 samples. From T cells, B-cell-depleted T cells, or PBMCs came the material, which was cDNA or gDNA.

TCRdb's copy holds only in-frame clones and misses some; the assay was immunoSEQ multiplex PCR. The repertoire holds about 200,000 clones, about 92% seen once, with more than 0.95% in the top ten. Trimming removed 5 bases from V and 4 bases from J, with 11 bases in between. Germline CDR1 reads MNHEY; CDR2 reads SMNVEV (reference sequence). This CDR3 spans 13 amino acids. This chain uses TRBV27 with TRBJ1-1, with D possibly TRBD1 on 5 matching bases. The TCR comes from a man aged 25 to 45 with acute or convalescent COVID-19. Sequences were obtained from peripheral blood. The CDR3 region has the DNA TGTGCCAGCAGTCCTCCGGGGGTCACTGAAGCTTTCTTT. Its translation is CASSPPGVTEAFF.